A single sample gave rise to the 17 T cell receptor beta chains below, sequenced in a study of blood T cell repertoires in COVID-19. TCRdb keeps only in-frame clones here, not all; method: immunoSEQ multiplex PCR. The sample contains 250,000 or so clones, about 82% of which appear only once. Sequencing was carried out using peripheral blood. The receptor set was obtained from a woman aged 60-75 years with active or convalescent COVID-19.

This clone was counted a single time. The DNA is left out, because the CDR3 cannot be placed on it with certainty; the CDR3 is given as TCRdb lists it. The chain uses TRBV12-2 and TRBJ2-7; TRBD1, the D gene given by the table, was not confirmed from the DNA. TRBV12-2 constitutes a pseudogene. A total of 17 residues make up the CDR3, ends included. This CDR3 is CASRLSGWGQGAYEQYV.

This rearrangement joins TRBV7-9 to TRBJ2-1; D might be TRBD2 (6 bases). Germline-derived CDR1 and CDR2 are SEHNR and FQNEAQ (reference sequence). Trimming removed 2 bases at V and 3 bases at J, with 11 bases between. This CDR3 region has 15 residues. CDR3 region: CASSLRGISYNEQFF. The CDR3 DNA sequence: TGTGCCAGCAGCTTACGGGGGATTAGCTACAATGAGCAGTTCTTC.

In regard to this clone: Other DNA sequences in this sample translate to the same CDR3. The chain uses TRBV19 and TRBJ1-5; D is unclear. Germline values: CDR1 LNHDA, CDR2 SQIVND (reference sequence). The CDR3 extends over 12 amino acids. V lost 5 bases, J lost 5 bases, and 7 bases lay in between. CDR3 residues: CASSLLDQPQHF. Written as DNA, the CDR3 is TGTGCCAGTAGTCTACTAGATCAGCCCCAGCATTTT.

The genes are TRBV19 and TRBJ2-7; possibly TRBD2 for D (5 bases). Germline values: CDR1 LNHDA, CDR2 SQIVND (reference sequence). The CDR3 has 14 amino acids. V was clipped by 1 base and J by 2 bases, with 9 bases between them. The CDR3 bases are TGTGCCAGTAGTATAGGGGAGAGCCCCTACGAGCAGTACTTC. It encodes CASSIGESPYEQYF.

This chain links TRBV7-8 with TRBJ1-2; a weak D match, TRBD1 (5 bases). The CDR3 loop spans 14 amino acids. V dropped 1 base and J dropped 5 bases, with 11 bases sitting between them. Germline V gene data show CDR1 as SGHVS and CDR2 as FQNEAQ. The CDR3 region has the DNA TGTGCCAGCAGCTTAGGAAGGGAGGGGTATGGCTACACCTTC. It specifies CASSLGREGYGYTF. The variable domain in full, completed from reference TRBV7-8 and TRBJ1-2, reads GAGVSQSPRYKVAKRGQDVALRCDPISGHVSLFWYQQALGQGPEFLTYFQNEAQLDKSGLPSDRFFAERPEGSVSTLKIQRTQQEDSAVYLCASSLGREGYGYTFGSGTRLTVV.

This chain joins TRBV6-5 and TRBJ2-1, with D maybe TRBD2 (6 bases). The CDR3 spans 14 residues. The germline V gene encodes CDR1 MNHEY and CDR2 SVGAGI. Between the trimmed V and J ends, which lost 8 bases and 6 bases, there was a span of 17 bases. The CDR3 DNA follows: TGTGCCAGCCGTATATCGGTACTAGCCAATGAGCAGTTCTTC. Amino acids: CASRISVLANEQFF.

This chain links TRBV30 with TRBJ1-1; D unresolved. This CDR3 spans 12 amino acids. The V end lost 0 bases, the J end lost 2 bases, and 4 bases lay between the germline ends. Germline lookup yields CDR1 GTSNPN and CDR2 SVGIG (reference sequence). The CDR3 bases are TGTGCCTGGAGTGTACTTAACACTGAAGCTTTCTTT. Residues: CAWSVLNTEAFF.

This clone has a handful of counts. The chain recombines TRBV30 with TRBJ2-7; no reliable D call. Germline loops: CDR1 GTSNPN, CDR2 SVGIG (reference sequence). This CDR3 spans 12 amino acids. The V and J ends lost 2 bases and 1 base respectively, with 6 bases between them. CDR3 amino acids: CAWSSPSYEQYF. CDR3 nucleotide sequence: TGTGCCTGGAGTTCTCCTTCCTACGAGCAGTACTTC.

The chain combines TRBV27 with TRBJ2-7, with no clear D. The CDR3 length is 13 residues. CDR1 and CDR2 from the germline V gene are MNHEY and SMNVEV (reference sequence). The ends were cut back, 3 bases at V and 3 bases at J, with 9 bases in the middle. The CDR3 protein is CASSFSSSYEQYF. As DNA, the CDR3 is TGTGCCAGCAGTTTCTCGTCCAGCTACGAGCAGTACTTC.

The chain couples TRBV7-8 to TRBJ2-7; D is perhaps TRBD2 (5 bases). In germline, CDR1 is SGHVS, CDR2 FQNEAQ. This CDR3 has 17 amino acids. V lost 2 bases to trimming and J lost 1 base, with 18 bases between them. CDR3 region: CASSLRARGTVSYEQYF. The CDR3 nucleotides read TGTGCCAGCAGCTTAAGAGCCCGGGGAACTGTTTCCTACGAGCAGTACTTC.

The rearrangement uses TRBV6-5 and TRBJ1-2, with D hard to call. The germline V gene encodes CDR1 MNHEY and CDR2 SVGAGI. This CDR3 is 12 amino acids long. Trimming left V 6 bases short and J 5 bases short, with 10 bases between. The chain's CDR3 is CASRTGSYGYTF. The CDR3 DNA sequence: TGTGCCAGCAGGACGGGTTCTTATGGCTACACCTTC.

V and J are TRBV4-1 and TRBJ1-5, with D possibly TRBD1 on 5 matching bases. Germline V gene lookup returns CDR1 MGHRA and CDR2 YSYEKL. The germline V and J ends were trimmed by 4 bases and 0 bases, with 13 bases remaining between them. CDR3 length: 16 residues. The CDR3 DNA reads as TGCGCCAGCAGCCCACTAGGGGAGGGTAGCAATCAGCCCCAGCATTTT. This codes for CASSPLGEGSNQPQHF.

The rearrangement links TRBV23-1 to TRBJ1-5; 9 bases line up with TRBD1. TRBV23-1 is recorded as an ORF, its role being uncertain. Losses at the gene ends were 8 bases for V and 5 bases for J; bases not matched to a gene: 4. CDR3 length equals 13 residues. The CDR3 sequence is CASGQGRDQPQHF. CDR3 in DNA: TGCGCCAGCGGACAGGGGAGGGATCAGCCCCAGCATTTT.

This chain uses TRBV27 with TRBJ2-1, with D maybe TRBD1 (5 bases). V lost 3 bases and J 2 bases, leaving 11 bases between the germline ends. The germline CDR1 and CDR2 sequences are MNHEY and SMNVEV (reference sequence). The CDR3 extends over 15 amino acids. CDR3 nucleotide sequence: TGTGCCAGCAGTTTTTCGGCAGGGCCCTACAATGAGCAGTTCTTC. This encodes CASSFSAGPYNEQFF.

The chain combines TRBV11-2 with TRBJ1-3; D is uncertain. V lost 4 bases and J lost 0, with 22 bases in between. Germline V gene data show CDR1 as SGHAT and CDR2 as FQNNGV. The CDR3 totals 19 residues. The CDR3 here is CASSSLLYWGAGSGNTIYF. The CDR3 nucleotides read TGTGCCAGCAGCTCTTTGTTATATTGGGGTGCGGGCTCTGGAAACACCATATATTTT. Supplemented by reference TRBV11-2 and TRBJ1-3, the full variable domain reads EAGVAQSPRYKIIEKRQSVAFWCNPISGHATLYWYQQILGQGPKLLIQFQNNGVVDDSQLPKDRFSAERLKGVDSTLKIQPAKLEDSAVYLCASSSLLYWGAGSGNTIYFGEGSWLTVV.

This chain links TRBV5-5 with TRBJ2-5; 8 bases are shared with TRBD2. Germline CDR1 SGHKS, CDR2 YYEKEE (reference sequence). The V and J ends lost 1 base and 1 base, in that order; junction bases with no gene match: 3. CDR3 length: 15 amino acids. CDR3 bases: TGTGCCAGCAGCTTGCAGCGGGGGACCCAAGAGACCCAGTACTTC. As protein: CASSLQRGTQETQYF.

The chain combines TRBV4-1 with TRBJ2-3; no definite D call. Germline assignment: CDR1 MGHRA and CDR2 YSYEKL. This CDR3 comprises 12 residues. V was trimmed by 1 base and J by 4 bases, leaving 3 bases between them. The CDR3 loop is CASSQVADTQYF. The CDR3 nucleotides are TGCGCCAGCAGCCAAGTAGCAGATACGCAGTATTTT.